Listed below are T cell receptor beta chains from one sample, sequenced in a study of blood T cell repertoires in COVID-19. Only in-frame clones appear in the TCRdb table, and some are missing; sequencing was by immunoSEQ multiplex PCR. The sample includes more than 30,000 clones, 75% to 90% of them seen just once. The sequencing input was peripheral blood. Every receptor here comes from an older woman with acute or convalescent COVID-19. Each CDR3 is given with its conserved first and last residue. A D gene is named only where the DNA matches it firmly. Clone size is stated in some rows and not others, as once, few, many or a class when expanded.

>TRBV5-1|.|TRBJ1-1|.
TGCGCCAGCAGCTTGGTATGGGGAGCAGAATGGAACACTGAAGCTTTCTTT
CASSLVWGAEWNTEAFF
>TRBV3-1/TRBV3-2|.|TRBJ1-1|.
TGTGCCAGCAGCCTCTCAGCAGGCCACATGAACACTGAAGCTTTCTTT
CASSLSAGHMNTEAFF
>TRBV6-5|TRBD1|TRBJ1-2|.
TGTGCCAGCAGTAGGACAGGGGGTAACTATGGCTACACCTTC
CASSRTGGNYGYTF
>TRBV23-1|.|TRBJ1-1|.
TGCGGGGAGGGGGGACCTTGCACTGAAGCTTTCTTT
CGEGGPCTEAFF
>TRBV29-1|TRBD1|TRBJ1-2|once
TGCAGCGTTGATCTGGGGACAGGGCTTTTCGGCTACACCTTC
CSVDLGTGLFGYTF
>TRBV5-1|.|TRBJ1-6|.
TGCGCCAGCAGCTTGTCGGGGGATTCACCCCTCCACTTT
CASSLSGDSPLHF
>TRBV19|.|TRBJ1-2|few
TGTGCCAGTAGTATTCCAGGGATTAGGACACCACTATGGAGCTACACCTTC
CASSIPGIRTPLWSYTF
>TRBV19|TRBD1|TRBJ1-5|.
TGTGCCAGTGACCGGGACAGTAGCAATCAGCCCCAGCATTTT
CASDRDSSNQPQHF
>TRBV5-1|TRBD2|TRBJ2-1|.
TGCGCCAGCAGTCCCCTAGCGGGGGTGGAGTATGAGCAGTTCTTC
CASSPLAGVEYEQFF
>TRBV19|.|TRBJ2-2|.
TGTGCCAGTAGTATAGACCAGGTCCGCGGGGAGCTGTTTTTT
CASSIDQVRGELFF
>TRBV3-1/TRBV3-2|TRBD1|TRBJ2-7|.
TGTGCCAGCAGCCCAACAGGGGCCTACGAGCAGTACTTC
CASSPTGAYEQYF
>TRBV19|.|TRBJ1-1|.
TGTGCCAGTAGACACGGAACAGCAAACTTGAACACTGAAGCTTTCTTT
CASRHGTANLNTEAFF
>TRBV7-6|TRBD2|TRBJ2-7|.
TGTGCCAGCAGCCCTCGGACTAGCTCCTACGAGCAGTACTTC
CASSPRTSSYEQYF
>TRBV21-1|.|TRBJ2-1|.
TGTGCCAGCAGCAAAGTGTGCCAGAGGTCCTACAATGAGCAGTTCTTC
CASSKVCQRSYNEQFF
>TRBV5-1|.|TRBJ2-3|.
TGCGCCAGCAGCTCCTCCACAGATACGCAGTATTTT
CASSSSTDTQYF
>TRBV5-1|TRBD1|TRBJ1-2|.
TGCGCCAGCAGGCGGATACAGGGGAACTATGGCTACACCTTC
CASRRIQGNYGYTF
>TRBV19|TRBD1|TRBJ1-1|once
TGTGCCAGTAGTTTAAGGACAGGGCGAACTGAAGCTTTCTTT
CASSLRTGRTEAFF
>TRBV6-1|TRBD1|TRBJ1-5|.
TGTGCCAGCAGTTCCCGACAGGGCGATCAGCCCCAGCATTTT
CASSSRQGDQPQHF
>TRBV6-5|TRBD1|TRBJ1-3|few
TGTGCCAGCAGTCGACAGGGAGACTCTGGAAACACCATATATTTT
CASSRQGDSGNTIYF
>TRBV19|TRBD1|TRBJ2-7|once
TGTGCCAGTATGAAGACCGGGACAGGGGGCTACGAGCAGTACTTC
CASMKTGTGGYEQYF
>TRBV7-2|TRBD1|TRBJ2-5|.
TGTGCCAGCAGCCTCCGGGACAGGGGGAGCGAAGAGACCCAGTACTTC
CASSLRDRGSEETQYF
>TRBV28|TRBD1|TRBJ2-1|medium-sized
TGTGCCAGCAGCGCTTCGACAGGGTATCGATTCCTAGGCAATGAGCAGTTCTTC
CASSASTGYRFLGNEQFF
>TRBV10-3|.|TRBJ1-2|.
TGTGCCATCAGTGAACAGGGTGGGGCTAACTATGGCTACACCTTC
CAISEQGGANYGYTF
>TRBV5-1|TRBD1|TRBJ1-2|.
TGCGCCAGCAGCTTGGACGGACAGGGGGCGCCTGGCTACACCTTC
CASSLDGQGAPGYTF
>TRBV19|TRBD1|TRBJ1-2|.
TGTGCCAGTAGTCCTAGGGGACAGGGGGCGCGAGGCTACACCTTC
CASSPRGQGARGYTF
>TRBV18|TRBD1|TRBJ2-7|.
TGTGCCAGCTCACCTGCCGGGACAGGGGACGAGCAGTACTTC
CASSPAGTGDEQYF
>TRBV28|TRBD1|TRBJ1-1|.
TGTGCCAGCAGTCGCACAGGGGGTAGAGGGAACACTGAAGCTTTCTTT
CASSRTGGRGNTEAFF
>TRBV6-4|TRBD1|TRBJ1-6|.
TGTGCCAGCAGTAGAGACCGGGACAGGGTAGAGTCACCCCTCCACTTT
CASSRDRDRVESPLHF
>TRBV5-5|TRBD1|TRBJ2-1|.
TGTGCCAGCGAGGGGGACAGGGGGCGCAATGAGCAGTTCTTC
CASEGDRGRNEQFF
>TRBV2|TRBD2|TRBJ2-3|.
TGTGCCAGCAGTGAAGCGCCACCGGGGGGACCGGATACGCAGTATTTT
CASSEAPPGGPDTQYF
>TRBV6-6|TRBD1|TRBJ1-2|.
TGTGCCAGCAGTCCCCCGGGACAGGGGGCGCAGAACACCTTC
CASSPPGQGAQNTF
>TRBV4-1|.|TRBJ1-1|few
TGCGCCAGCAGCCAAGCCGGGACAACTGAAGCTTTCTTT
CASSQAGTTEAFF
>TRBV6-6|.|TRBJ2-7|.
TGTGCCAGCACCCTTAGCGGAGGGTACGAGCAGTACTTC
CASTLSGGYEQYF
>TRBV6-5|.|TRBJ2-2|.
TGTGCCAGCAGTTTCAGGGTGGCCGGGTCAGCCGGGGAGCTGTTTTTT
CASSFRVAGSAGELFF
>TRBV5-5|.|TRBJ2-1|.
TGTGCCAGCAGCCATACTTACCGCACCTCCTACAATGAGCAGTTCTTC
CASSHTYRTSYNEQFF
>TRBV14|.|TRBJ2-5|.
TGTGCCAGCAGCCAGAGGAGAAGCGGTCAAGAGACCCAGTACTTC
CASSQRRSGQETQYF
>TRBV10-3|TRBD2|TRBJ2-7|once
TGTGCCATCAGTGAGTCGCGACTAGCGTGCTCCTACGAGCAGTACTTC
CAISESRLACSYEQYF
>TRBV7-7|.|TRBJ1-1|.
TGTGCTAGCAGCTTACGCGAGAACACTGAAGCTTTCTTT
CASSLRENTEAFF
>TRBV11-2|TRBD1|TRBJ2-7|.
TGTGCCAGCAACGACGAACAGGGGGCGGGCAACGAGCAGTACTTC
CASNDEQGAGNEQYF
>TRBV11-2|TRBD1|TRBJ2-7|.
TGTGCCAGCAGCCCTAGGACAGGGAAGCAGTACTTC
CASSPRTGKQYF
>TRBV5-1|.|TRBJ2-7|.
TGCGCCAGCAGCTTGGTAGGGGGGGCCTACGAGCAGTACTTC
CASSLVGGAYEQYF
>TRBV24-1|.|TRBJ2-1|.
TGTGCCACCAGTGATTATCAGGGCTGGGACAATGAGCAGTTCTTC
CATSDYQGWDNEQFF
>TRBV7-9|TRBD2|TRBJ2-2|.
TGTGCCAGCAGCCTGACTAGCGGGAGTCTGAACACCGGGGAGCTGTTTTTT
CASSLTSGSLNTGELFF